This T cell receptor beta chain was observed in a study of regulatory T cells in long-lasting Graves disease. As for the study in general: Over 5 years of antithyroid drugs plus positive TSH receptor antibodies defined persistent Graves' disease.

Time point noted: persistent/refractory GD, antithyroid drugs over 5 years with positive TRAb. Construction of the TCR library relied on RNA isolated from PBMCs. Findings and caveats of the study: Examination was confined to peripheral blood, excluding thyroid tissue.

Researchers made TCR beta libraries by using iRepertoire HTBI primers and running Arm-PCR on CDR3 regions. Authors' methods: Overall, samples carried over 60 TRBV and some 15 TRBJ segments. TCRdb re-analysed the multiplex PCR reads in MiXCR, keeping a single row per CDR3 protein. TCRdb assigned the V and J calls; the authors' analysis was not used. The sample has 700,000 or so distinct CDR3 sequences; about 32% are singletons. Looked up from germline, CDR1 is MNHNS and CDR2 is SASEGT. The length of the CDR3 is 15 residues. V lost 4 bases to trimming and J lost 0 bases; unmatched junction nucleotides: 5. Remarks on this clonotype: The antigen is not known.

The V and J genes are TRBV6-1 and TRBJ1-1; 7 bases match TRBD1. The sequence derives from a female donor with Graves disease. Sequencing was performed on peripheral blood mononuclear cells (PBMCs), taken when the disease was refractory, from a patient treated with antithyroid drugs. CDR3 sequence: CASSGRDRMNTEAFF. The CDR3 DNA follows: TGTGCCAGCAGTGGTAGGGACAGAATGAACACTGAAGCTTTCTTT.